The clone carrying this T cell receptor (beta chain) was detected many times. Antigen: not known. For the second PCR, which ran for about 7 to 12 cycles, a sample-barcoded 5' primer and a J-beta primer mix were used. TCRdb called the 5' RACE reads again in MiXCR, with one record for every CDR3 protein. Of about 840,000 distinct CDR3 sequences listed, 29% are singletons. The data derive from a study of blood T cells in healthy people across ages. About the study: Using template switching, researchers captured about one barcoded beta molecule for each two T cells.

Study results and caveats: Strong correlation linked observed beta diversity and percent naive T cells. Roughly linear declines in TCR beta diversity per million T cells occurred with age.

The CDR3 contains 15 residues. Between the trimmed V and J ends, which lost 0 bases and 1 base, there was a span of 9 bases. The germline V gene encodes CDR1 LGHNA and CDR2 YSLEER. The same data also went into a second study, on T cells of mothers and their children. That source notes: Related mother-child pairs showed slightly higher but non-significant overlap than unrelated pairs.

The clonotype was recovered from a woman between 35 and 50 years old in good health. The chain combines TRBV4-3 with TRBJ1-2; no definite D call. Sequencing input: blood. In DNA, the CDR3 is TGCGCCAGCAGCCAAGAACCCCGTGATAACTATGGCTACACCTTC. It is translated as CASSQEPRDNYGYTF.